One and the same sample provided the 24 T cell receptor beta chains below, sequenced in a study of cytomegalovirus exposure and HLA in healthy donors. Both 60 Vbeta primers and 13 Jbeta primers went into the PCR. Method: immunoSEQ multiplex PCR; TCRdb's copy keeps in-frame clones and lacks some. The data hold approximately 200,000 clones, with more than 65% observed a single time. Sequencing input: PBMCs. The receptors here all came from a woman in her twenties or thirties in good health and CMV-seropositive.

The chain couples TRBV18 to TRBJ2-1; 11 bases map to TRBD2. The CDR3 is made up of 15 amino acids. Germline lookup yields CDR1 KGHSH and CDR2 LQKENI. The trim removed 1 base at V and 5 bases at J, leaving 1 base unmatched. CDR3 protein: CASSPLAGGNNEQFF. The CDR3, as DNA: TGTGCCAGCTCACCACTAGCGGGAGGGAACAATGAGCAGTTCTTC.

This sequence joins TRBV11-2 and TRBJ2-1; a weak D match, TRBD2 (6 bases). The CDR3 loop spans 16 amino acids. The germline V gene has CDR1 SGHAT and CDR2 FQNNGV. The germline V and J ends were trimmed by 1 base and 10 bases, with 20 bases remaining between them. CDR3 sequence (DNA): TGTGCCAGCAGCTTAGTCTCGGACTCAACGGGGAGGGAGCAGTTCTTC. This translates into CASSLVSDSTGREQFF.

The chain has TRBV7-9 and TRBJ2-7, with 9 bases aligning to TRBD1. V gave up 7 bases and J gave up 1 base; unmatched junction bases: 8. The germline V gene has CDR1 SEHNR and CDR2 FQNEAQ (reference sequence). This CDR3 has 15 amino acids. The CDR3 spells CASTSTGTGSYEQYF. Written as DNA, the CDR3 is TGTGCCAGCACCTCAACCGGGACAGGGTCCTACGAGCAGTACTTC.

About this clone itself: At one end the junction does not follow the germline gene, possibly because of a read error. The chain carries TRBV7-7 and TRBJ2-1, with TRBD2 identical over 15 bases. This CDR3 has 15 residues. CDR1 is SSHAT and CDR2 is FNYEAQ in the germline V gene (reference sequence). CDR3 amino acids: CASSRTSGRVNEQFF. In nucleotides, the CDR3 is TGTGCTAGCAGCCGGACTAGCGGGAGGGTGAATGAGCAGTTCTTC.

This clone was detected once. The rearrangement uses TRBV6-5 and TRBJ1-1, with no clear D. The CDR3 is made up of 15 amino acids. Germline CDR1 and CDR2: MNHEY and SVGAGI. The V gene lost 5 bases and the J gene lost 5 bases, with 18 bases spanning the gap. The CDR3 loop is CASSLTVGGGTEAFF. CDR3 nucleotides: TGTGCCAGCAGTCTGACGGTCGGAGGCGGGACTGAAGCTTTCTTT.

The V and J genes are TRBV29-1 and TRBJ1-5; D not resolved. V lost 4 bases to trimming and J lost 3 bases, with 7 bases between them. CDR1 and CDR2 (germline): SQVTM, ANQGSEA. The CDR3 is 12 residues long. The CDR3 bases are TGCAGCGTTGCGCAGGTCAATCAGCCCCAGCATTTT. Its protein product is CSVAQVNQPQHF.

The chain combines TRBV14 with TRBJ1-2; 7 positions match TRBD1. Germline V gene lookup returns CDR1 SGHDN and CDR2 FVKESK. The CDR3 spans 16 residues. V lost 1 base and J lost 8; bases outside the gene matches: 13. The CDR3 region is CASSQVGFDRDRGYTF. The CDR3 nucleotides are TGTGCCAGCAGCCAAGTCGGCTTTGACAGGGATAGAGGCTACACCTTC.

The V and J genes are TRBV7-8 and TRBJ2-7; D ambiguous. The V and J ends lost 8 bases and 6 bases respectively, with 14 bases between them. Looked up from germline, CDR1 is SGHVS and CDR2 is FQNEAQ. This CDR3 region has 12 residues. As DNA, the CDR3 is TGTGCCAGCGAGAGCCTCCCTGCCGAGCAGTACTTC. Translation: CASESLPAEQYF.

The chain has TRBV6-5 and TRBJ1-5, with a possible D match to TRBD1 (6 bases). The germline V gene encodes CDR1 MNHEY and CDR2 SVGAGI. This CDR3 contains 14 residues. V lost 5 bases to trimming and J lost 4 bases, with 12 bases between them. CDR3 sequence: CASSAAGENQPQHF. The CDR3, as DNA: TGTGCCAGCAGTGCAGCAGGGGAGAATCAGCCCCAGCATTTT.

The CDR3 DNA is TGCGCCGGGGGGGTCTACGAGCAGTACTTC. Translating gives CAGGVYEQYF. The chain has TRBV10-2 and TRBJ2-7; 7 nucleotides line up with TRBD2. The CDR3 consists of 10 residues. V shed 11 bases, J shed 3 bases, and the junction held 1 base outside the gene matches. The germline CDR1 and CDR2 sequences are WSHSY and SAAADI.

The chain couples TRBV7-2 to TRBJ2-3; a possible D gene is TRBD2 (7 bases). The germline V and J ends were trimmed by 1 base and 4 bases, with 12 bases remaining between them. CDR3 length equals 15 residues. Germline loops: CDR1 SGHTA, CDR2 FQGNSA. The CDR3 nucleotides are TGTGCCAGCAGCTTAGGGGGGGAGGGGGCAGATACGCAGTATTTT. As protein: CASSLGGEGADTQYF.

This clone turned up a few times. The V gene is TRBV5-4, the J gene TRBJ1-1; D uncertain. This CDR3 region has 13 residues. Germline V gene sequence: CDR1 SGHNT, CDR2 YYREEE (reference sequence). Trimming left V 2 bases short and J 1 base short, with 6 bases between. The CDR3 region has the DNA TGTGCCAGCAGCTTTGCGGGGAACACTGAAGCTTTCTTT. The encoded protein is CASSFAGNTEAFF.

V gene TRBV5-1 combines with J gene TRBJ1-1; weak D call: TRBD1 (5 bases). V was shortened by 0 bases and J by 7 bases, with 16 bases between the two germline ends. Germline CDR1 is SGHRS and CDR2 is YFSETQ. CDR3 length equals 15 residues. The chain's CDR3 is CASSLEASGVGEAFF. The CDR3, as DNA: TGCGCCAGCAGCTTGGAAGCATCGGGGGTTGGTGAAGCTTTCTTT.

The CDR3 region has the DNA TGCGCCAGCAGCCAGCGAATTGACGGGGAGCTGTTTTTT. Its protein product is CASSQRIDGELFF. The chain employs TRBV4-1 and TRBJ2-2, with unresolved D. This CDR3 region has 13 residues. CDR1 and CDR2 from the germline V gene are MGHRA and YSYEKL. Trimming took 3 bases from V and 7 from J, leaving 9 bases between them.

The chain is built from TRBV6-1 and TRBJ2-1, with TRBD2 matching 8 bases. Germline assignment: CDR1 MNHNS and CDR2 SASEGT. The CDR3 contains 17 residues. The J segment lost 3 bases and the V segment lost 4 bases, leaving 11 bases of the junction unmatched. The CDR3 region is CASSGLREREFYNEQFF. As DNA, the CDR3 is TGTGCCAGCAGTGGCTTAAGGGAGCGGGAGTTCTACAATGAGCAGTTCTTC.

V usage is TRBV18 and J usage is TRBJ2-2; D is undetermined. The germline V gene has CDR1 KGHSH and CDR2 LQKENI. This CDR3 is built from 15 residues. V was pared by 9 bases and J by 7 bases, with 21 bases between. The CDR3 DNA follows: TGTGCCAGTGAGTTGTACGGGTCGAGTGACGGGGAGCTGTTTTTT. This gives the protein CASELYGSSDGELFF.

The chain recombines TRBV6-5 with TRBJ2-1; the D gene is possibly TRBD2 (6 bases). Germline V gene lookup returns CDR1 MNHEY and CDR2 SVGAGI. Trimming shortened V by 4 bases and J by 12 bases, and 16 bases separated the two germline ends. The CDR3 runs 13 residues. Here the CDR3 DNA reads TGTGCCAGCAGTTCGGAGGGTAGGATTGTGCAGTTCTTC. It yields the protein CASSSEGRIVQFF.

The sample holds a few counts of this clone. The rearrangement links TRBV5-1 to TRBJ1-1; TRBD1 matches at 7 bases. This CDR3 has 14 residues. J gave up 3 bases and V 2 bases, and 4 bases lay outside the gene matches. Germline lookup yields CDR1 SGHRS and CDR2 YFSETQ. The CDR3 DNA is TGCGCCAGCAGCTTTACAGGGGCTGACACTGAAGCTTTCTTT. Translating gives CASSFTGADTEAFF.

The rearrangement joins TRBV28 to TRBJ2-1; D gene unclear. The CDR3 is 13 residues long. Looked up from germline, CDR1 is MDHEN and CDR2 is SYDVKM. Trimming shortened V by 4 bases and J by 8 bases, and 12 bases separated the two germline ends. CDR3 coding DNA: TGTGCCAGCAGTTCCCTAGGAACCTATGAGCAGTTCTTC. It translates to CASSSLGTYEQFF.

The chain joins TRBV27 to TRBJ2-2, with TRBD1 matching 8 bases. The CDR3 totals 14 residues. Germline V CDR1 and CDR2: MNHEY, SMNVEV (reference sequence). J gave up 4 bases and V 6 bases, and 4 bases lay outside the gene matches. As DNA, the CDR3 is TGTGCCAGCAGGGACAGGGCGATCACCGGGGAGCTGTTTTTT. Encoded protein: CASRDRAITGELFF.

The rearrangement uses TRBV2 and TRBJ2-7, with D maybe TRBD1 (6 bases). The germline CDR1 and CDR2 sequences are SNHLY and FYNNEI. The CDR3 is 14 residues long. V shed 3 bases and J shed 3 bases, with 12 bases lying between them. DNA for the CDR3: TGTGCCAGCAGTGACGGGGTCAGGGGCTACGAGCAGTACTTC. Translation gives CASSDGVRGYEQYF.

CDR3 loop: CVCREANEQFF. DNA for the CDR3: TGTGTGTGTCGGGAGGCCAATGAGCAGTTCTTC. V is TRBV7-8 and J is TRBJ2-1; 7 positions match TRBD2. Germline V gene lookup returns CDR1 SGHVS and CDR2 FQNEAQ. This CDR3 comprises 11 residues.

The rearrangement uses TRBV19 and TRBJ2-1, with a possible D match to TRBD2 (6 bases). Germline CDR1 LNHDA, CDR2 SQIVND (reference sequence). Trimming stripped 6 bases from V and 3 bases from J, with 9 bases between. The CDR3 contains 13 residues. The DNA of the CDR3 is TGTGCCAGTAGGGCGGGGAGCTACAATGAGCAGTTCTTC. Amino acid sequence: CASRAGSYNEQFF.

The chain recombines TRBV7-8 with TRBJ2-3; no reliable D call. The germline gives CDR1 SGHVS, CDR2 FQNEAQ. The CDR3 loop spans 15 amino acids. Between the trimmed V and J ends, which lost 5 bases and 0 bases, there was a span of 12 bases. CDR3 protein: CASSPRPPSTDTQYF. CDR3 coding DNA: TGTGCCAGCAGCCCGCGGCCACCCAGCACAGATACGCAGTATTTT.